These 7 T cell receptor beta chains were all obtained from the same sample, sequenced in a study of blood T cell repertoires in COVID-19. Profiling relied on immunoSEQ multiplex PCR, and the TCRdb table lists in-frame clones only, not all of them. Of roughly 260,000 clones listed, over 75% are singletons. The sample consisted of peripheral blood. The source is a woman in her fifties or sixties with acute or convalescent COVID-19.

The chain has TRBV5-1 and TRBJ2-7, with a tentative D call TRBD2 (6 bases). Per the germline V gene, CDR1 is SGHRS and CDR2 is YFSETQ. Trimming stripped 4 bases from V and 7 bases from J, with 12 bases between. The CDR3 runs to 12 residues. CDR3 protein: CASSHPGEEQYF. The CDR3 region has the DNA TGCGCCAGCAGCCACCCGGGGGAAGAGCAGTACTTC.

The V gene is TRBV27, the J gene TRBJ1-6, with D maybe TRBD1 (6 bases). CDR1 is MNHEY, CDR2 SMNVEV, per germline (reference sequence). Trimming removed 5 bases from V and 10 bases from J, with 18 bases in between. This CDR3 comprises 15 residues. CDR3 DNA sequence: TGTGCCAGCAGTCTAACAGGGCCTTACCTCTCACCCCTCCACTTT. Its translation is CASSLTGPYLSPLHF.

The CDR3 region has the DNA TGTGCTAGTGGTTTGCCCCCGACTAGCGGAGTTAGCTCCTACAATGAGCAGTTCTTC. Translating gives CASGLPPTSGVSSYNEQFF. The chain carries TRBV12-5 and TRBJ2-1; 9 positions agree with TRBD2. CDR3 size: 19 residues. CDR1 and CDR2 (germline): LGHNT, FRNRAP. V trimming: 2 bases; J trimming: 0 bases; junction bases outside the gene matches: 11.

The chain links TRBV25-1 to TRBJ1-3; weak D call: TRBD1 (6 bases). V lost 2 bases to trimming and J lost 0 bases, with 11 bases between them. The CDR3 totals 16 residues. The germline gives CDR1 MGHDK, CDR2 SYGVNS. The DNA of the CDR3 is TGTGCCAGCAGTGAACTCCGGACAGACTCTGGAAACACCATATATTTT. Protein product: CASSELRTDSGNTIYF.

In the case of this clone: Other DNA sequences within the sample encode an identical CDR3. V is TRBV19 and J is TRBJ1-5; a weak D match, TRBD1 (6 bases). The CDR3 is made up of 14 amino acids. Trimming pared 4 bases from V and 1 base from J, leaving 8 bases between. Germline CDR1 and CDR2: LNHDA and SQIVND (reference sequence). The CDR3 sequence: CASSRGGSNQPQHF. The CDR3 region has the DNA TGTGCCAGTAGTAGGGGGGGCAGCAATCAGCCCCAGCATTTT.

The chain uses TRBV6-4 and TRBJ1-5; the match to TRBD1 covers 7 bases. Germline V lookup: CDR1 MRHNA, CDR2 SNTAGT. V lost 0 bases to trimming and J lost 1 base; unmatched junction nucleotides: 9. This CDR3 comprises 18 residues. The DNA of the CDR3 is TGTGCCAGCAGTGACTCCGACAGGGATTTGAAGAGCAATCAGCCCCAGCATTTT. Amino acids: CASSDSDRDLKSNQPQHF.

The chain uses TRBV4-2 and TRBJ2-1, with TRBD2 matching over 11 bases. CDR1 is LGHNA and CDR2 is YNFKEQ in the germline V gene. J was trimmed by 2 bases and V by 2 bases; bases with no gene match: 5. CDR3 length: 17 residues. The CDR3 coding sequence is TGTGCCAGCAGCCAAAGGTTAGCGGGAGGGGCCTACAATGAGCAGTTCTTC. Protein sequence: CASSQRLAGGAYNEQFF.